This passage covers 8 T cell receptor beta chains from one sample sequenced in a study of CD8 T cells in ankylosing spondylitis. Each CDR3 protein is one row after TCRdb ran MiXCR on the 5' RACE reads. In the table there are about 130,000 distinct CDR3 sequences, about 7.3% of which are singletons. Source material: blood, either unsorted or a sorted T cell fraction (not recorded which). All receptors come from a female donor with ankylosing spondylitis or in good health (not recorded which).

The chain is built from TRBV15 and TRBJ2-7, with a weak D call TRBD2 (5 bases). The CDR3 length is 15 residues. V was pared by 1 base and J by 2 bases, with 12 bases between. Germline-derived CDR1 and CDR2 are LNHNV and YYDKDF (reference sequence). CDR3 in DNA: TGTGCCACCAGCAGAGTCGGAGGACTTCCCTACGAGCAGTACTTC. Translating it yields CATSRVGGLPYEQYF.

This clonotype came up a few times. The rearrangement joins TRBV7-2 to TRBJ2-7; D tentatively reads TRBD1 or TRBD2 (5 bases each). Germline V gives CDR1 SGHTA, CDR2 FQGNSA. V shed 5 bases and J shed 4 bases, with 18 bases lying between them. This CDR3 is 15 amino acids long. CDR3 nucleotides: TGTGCCAGCAGCCTAGGATGGGACGGCCTATACGAGCAGTACTTC. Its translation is CASSLGWDGLYEQYF.

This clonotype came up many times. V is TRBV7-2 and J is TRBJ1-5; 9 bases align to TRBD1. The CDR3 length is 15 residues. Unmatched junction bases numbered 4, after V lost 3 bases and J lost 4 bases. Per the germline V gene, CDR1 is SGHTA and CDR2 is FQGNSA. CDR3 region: CASSFGTGRNQPQHF. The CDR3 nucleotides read TGTGCCAGCAGCTTCGGGACAGGGAGGAATCAGCCCCAGCATTTT. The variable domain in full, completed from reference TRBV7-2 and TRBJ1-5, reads GAGVSQSPSNKVTEKGKDVELRCDPISGHTALYWYRQSLGQGLEFLIYFQGNSAPDKSGLPSDRFSAERTGGSVSTLTIQRTQQEDSAVYLCASSFGTGRNQPQHFGDGTRLSIL.

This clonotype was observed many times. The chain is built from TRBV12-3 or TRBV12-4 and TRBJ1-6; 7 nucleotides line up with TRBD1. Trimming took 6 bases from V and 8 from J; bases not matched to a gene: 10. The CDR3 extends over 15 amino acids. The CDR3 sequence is CASRLTGVEYSPLHF. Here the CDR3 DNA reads TGTGCCAGCAGACTCACAGGGGTTGAATATTCACCCCTCCACTTT.

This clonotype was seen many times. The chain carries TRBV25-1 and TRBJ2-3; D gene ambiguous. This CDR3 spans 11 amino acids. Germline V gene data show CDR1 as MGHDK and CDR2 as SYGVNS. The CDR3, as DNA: TGTTCCCCAAATGGGGCAGATACGCAGTATTTT. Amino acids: CSPNGADTQYF.

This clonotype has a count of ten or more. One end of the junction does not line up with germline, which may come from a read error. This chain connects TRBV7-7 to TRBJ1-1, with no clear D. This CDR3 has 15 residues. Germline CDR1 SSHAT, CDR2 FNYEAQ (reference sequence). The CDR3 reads CASSLAGRLNTEAFF. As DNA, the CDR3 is TGTGCTAGCAGCTTAGCGGGTAGATTGAACACTGAAGCTTTCTTT.

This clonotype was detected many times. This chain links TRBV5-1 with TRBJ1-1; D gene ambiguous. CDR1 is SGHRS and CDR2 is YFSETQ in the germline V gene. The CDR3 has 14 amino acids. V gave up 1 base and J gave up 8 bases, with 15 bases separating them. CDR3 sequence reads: CASSLNPGSEEAFF. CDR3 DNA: TGCGCCAGCAGCTTGAATCCCGGGTCCGAGGAAGCTTTCTTT.

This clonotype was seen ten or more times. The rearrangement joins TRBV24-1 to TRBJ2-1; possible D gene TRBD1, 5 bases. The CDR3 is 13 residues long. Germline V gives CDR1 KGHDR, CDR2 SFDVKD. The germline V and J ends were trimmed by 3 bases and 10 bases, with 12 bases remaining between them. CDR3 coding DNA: TGTGCCACCAGTGATGGTTTAACAGGAGAGCAGTTCTTC. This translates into CATSDGLTGEQFF.